This entry is about one T cell receptor (beta chain). The V and J ends lost 0 bases and 2 bases respectively, with 8 bases between them. The CDR3 contains 14 residues. Looked up from germline, CDR1 is SGHKS and CDR2 is YYEKEE (reference sequence). This PCR relied on a set of 60 Vbeta primers and 13 Jbeta primers. Assay used: immunoSEQ multiplex PCR; TCRdb lists only in-frame clones, some missing. The sample holds around 150,000 clones, 88% seen once. These data come from a study of cytomegalovirus exposure and HLA in healthy donors. This TCR came from a middle-aged woman in good health and CMV-seronegative. Input material: PBMCs. The J gene is TRBJ1-2, the V gene TRBV5-5; no firm D call. The CDR3 DNA is TGTGCCAGCAGCTTGGACGGTCCGAACTATGGCTACACCTTC. The encoded protein is CASSLDGPNYGYTF.